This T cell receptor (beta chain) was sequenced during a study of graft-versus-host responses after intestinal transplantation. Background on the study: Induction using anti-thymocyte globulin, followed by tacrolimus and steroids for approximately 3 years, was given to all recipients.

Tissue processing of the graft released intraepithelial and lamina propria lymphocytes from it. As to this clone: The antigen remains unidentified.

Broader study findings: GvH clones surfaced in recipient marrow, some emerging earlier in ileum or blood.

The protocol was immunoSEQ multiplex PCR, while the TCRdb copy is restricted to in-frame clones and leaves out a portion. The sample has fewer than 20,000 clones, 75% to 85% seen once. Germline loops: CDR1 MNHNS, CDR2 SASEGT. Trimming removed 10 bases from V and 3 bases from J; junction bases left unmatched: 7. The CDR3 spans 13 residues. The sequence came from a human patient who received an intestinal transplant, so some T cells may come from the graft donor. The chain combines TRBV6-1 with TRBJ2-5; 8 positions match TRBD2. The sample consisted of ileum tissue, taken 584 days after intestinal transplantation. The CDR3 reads CATASGPEETQYF. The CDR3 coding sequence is TGTGCCACAGCTAGCGGGCCCGAAGAGACCCAGTACTTC.